This T cell receptor (beta chain) was observed in a study of shared clonotypes between healthy human individuals. Study results and caveats: A handful of donors held roughly 5% of naive CD4 clonotypes in common. A generally larger estimated richness was seen in naive subsets than in memory subsets.

The length of the CDR3 is 13 residues. CDR1 and CDR2 (germline): SNHLY, FYNNEI. Trimming took 10 bases from V and 6 from J, leaving 18 bases between them. As for this clone: Its antigen is still unknown.

Every subset's genomic DNA went evenly onto several immunoSEQ plates. The protocol was immunoSEQ multiplex PCR, while the TCRdb copy is restricted to in-frame clones and leaves out a portion. The repertoire holds around 2,000,000 clones, roughly 95% seen once, with 0.85% to 1.2% in the top ten. Cells designated naive CD8 were CD45RO-negative and were positively selected for CCR7, with terminally differentiated effector memory CD45RA+ cells excluded. Healthy HIV-negative adults with no recent acute infections or vaccinations were recruited as donors. This chain connects TRBV2 to TRBJ1-2, with a weak D call TRBD1 (6 bases). This clonotype was sampled from a man aged 18 to 29 in good health. What was sequenced was naive CD8+ T cells sorted from blood. The CDR3 sequence: CATRTGTPNGYTF. The CDR3 region has the DNA TGTGCCACCCGAACCGGGACACCGAATGGCTACACCTTC. The full variable domain, rest sourced from reference TRBV2 and TRBJ1-2, is EPEVTQTPSHQVTQMGQEVILRCVPISNHLYFYWYRQILGQKVEFLVSFYNNEISEKSEIFDDQFSVERPDGSNFTLKIRSTKLEDSAMYFCATRTGTPNGYTFGSGTRLTVV.